These 15 T cell receptor beta chains were sequenced from one sample in a study of shared T cell receptors in the human thymus. Method: immunoSEQ multiplex PCR; TCRdb's copy keeps in-frame clones and lacks some. The sample contains roughly 550,000 clones, 75% to 80% of which appear only once. The sample also formed part of further work on human thymus T cells.

Source material: thymocytes. The receptors originated from a boy younger than two with a congenital heart defect.

The CDR3 here is CASTPDRGQNTIYF. CDR3 nucleotides: TGTGCCAGCACCCCAGACAGGGGGCAAAACACCATATATTTT. This chain joins TRBV28 and TRBJ1-3; 10 bases align to TRBD1. The germline CDR1 and CDR2 sequences are MDHEN and SYDVKM. Trimming took 7 bases from V and 6 from J; bases not matched to a gene: 6. The CDR3 covers 14 residues.

This chain uses TRBV4-2 with TRBJ2-2; TRBD2 aligns across 9 bases. Germline V gene data show CDR1 as LGHNA and CDR2 as YNFKEQ. After removal of 2 bases from V and 0 bases from J, the junction contained 13 bases not matched to a gene. CDR3 length equals 20 residues. CDR3 sequence (DNA): TGTGCCAGCAGCCAATCTTCCGGGACTAGCCGTCCCCCGAACACCGGGGAGCTGTTTTTT. Translation gives CASSQSSGTSRPPNTGELFF.

This chain uses TRBV4-3 with TRBJ2-6, with TRBD1 as a possible D gene (5 bases). This CDR3 has 17 amino acids. CDR1 and CDR2 (germline): LGHNA, YSLEER. The V end was cut by 0 bases, the J end by 1 base, with 10 bases between. This chain's CDR3 is CASSQDPPGSGANVLTF. The DNA of the CDR3 is TGCGCCAGCAGCCAAGATCCCCCAGGGTCTGGGGCCAACGTCCTGACTTTC.

This clone was detected only a few times. V is TRBV2 and J is TRBJ2-3, with D possibly matching TRBD2 (6 bases). This CDR3 comprises 21 residues. The germline V gene encodes CDR1 SNHLY and CDR2 FYNNEI. V lost 4 bases to trimming and J lost 2 bases, with 31 bases between them. The CDR3 DNA reads as TGTGCCAGCAGTGGATCGGGGGATGGCGGGAAGCTCAGTTGGTACACAGATACGCAGTATTTT. As protein: CASSGSGDGGKLSWYTDTQYF.

The rearrangement joins TRBV6-1 to TRBJ2-7, with 9 nucleotides matching TRBD1. Germline values: CDR1 MNHNS, CDR2 SASEGT. CDR3 size: 14 residues. With 6 bases clipped from V and 7 bases from J, the junction kept 10 bases outside the gene matches. The DNA of the CDR3 is TGTGCCAGCAGCAACAGGGGGCGGGGTACGGAGCAGTACTTC. This sequence encodes CASSNRGRGTEQYF.

The chain joins TRBV28 to TRBJ1-3; D possibly corresponds to TRBD1 (5 bases). With 3 bases removed from V and 4 bases from J, the gap between germline ends came to 31 bases. Germline V gives CDR1 MDHEN, CDR2 SYDVKM. The CDR3 extends over 21 amino acids. Written as DNA, the CDR3 is TGTGCCAGCAGTTTTTGTAAGCACGAAACGCGAGCACAGGTTAGGGGAAACACCATATATTTT. Residues: CASSFCKHETRAQVRGNTIYF.

This clone was observed a few times. This chain uses TRBV7-8 with TRBJ2-4, with a tentative D call TRBD1 (6 bases). The V end lost 1 base, the J end lost 1 base, and 23 bases lay between the germline ends. The V gene's germline CDR1 is SGHVS and CDR2 FQNEAQ. There are 20 residues in the CDR3. CDR3 sequence reads: CASSLGKDRVLGLAKNIQYF. As DNA, the CDR3 is TGTGCCAGCAGCTTAGGGAAGGACAGAGTGCTCGGGTTGGCCAAAAACATTCAGTACTTC.

The J gene is TRBJ1-1, the V gene TRBV27; a weak D match, TRBD1 (5 bases). Germline V gene data show CDR1 as MNHEY and CDR2 as SMNVEV (reference sequence). The CDR3 extends over 13 amino acids. V lost 0 bases and J lost 4, with 6 bases in between. The CDR3 sequence is CASSLSGGTEAFF. The DNA for the CDR3 is TGTGCCAGCAGTTTATCGGGGGGCACTGAAGCTTTCTTT.

The chain uses TRBV2 and TRBJ2-1; D ambiguous. The germline V gene has CDR1 SNHLY and CDR2 FYNNEI. Trimming shortened V by 5 bases and J by 7 bases, and 9 bases separated the two germline ends. The CDR3 loop spans 12 amino acids. This chain's CDR3 is CASSLLRNEQFF. The CDR3 DNA reads as TGTGCCAGCAGTCTACTAAGGAATGAGCAGTTCTTC.

As concerns this clone: The same CDR3 is also encoded by other DNA sequences in this sample. The V call is TRBV6-1, the J call TRBJ2-7, with 12 bases fitting TRBD2. The V gene's germline CDR1 is MNHNS and CDR2 SASEGT. The ends lost 1 base at V and 7 bases at J; junction bases unmatched: 5. The CDR3 loop spans 15 amino acids. The CDR3: CASSEGTSGTYEQYF. In nucleotides, the CDR3 is TGTGCCAGCAGTGAAGGGACTAGCGGGACATATGAGCAGTACTTC.

The chain links TRBV7-9 to TRBJ2-1, with TRBD2 matching 14 bases. The germline V gene has CDR1 SEHNR and CDR2 FQNEAQ (reference sequence). The CDR3 runs to 18 residues. Trimming removed 5 bases from V and 8 bases from J; junction bases left unmatched: 14. CDR3 residues: CASSPVGTSGSWLDEQFF. CDR3 DNA sequence: TGTGCCAGCAGCCCAGTGGGGACTAGCGGGAGTTGGTTGGATGAGCAGTTCTTC.

This sequence joins TRBV6-5 and TRBJ2-1, with D perhaps TRBD1 (5 bases). The germline V and J ends were trimmed by 10 bases and 6 bases, with 22 bases remaining between them. This CDR3 spans 15 amino acids. Germline CDR1 and CDR2: MNHEY and SVGAGI. The CDR3: CATRPRTPIVNEQFF. In DNA form, the CDR3 reads TGTGCCACCCGACCCCGGACACCTATTGTCAATGAGCAGTTCTTC.

CDR3: CASSLTVANYGYTF. CDR3 nucleotide sequence: TGTGCCAGCAGCCTGACAGTAGCTAACTATGGCTACACCTTC. This chain joins TRBV27 and TRBJ1-2; a weak D match, TRBD1 (5 bases). The germline V and J ends were trimmed by 6 bases and 0 bases, with 11 bases remaining between them. This CDR3 spans 14 amino acids. Germline-derived CDR1 and CDR2 are MNHEY and SMNVEV (reference sequence).

The chain links TRBV5-1 to TRBJ2-5; 10 bases align to TRBD1. From germline, CDR1 is SGHRS and CDR2 YFSETQ. This CDR3 contains 16 residues. After removal of 4 bases from V and 5 bases from J, the junction contained 11 bases not matched to a gene. Here the CDR3 reads CASSLRDRGLGETQYF. CDR3 DNA: TGCGCCAGCAGCCTCCGGGACAGGGGCTTAGGGGAGACCCAGTACTTC.

This rearrangement joins TRBV28 to TRBJ1-5; D unclear. Trimming took off 7 bases at V and 2 bases at J, with 9 bases between the two ends. CDR3 length equals 13 residues. Germline V gene sequence: CDR1 MDHEN, CDR2 SYDVKM. The CDR3 loop is CASTQRGNQPQHF. Written as DNA, the CDR3 is TGTGCCAGCACCCAACGGGGCAATCAGCCCCAGCATTTT.